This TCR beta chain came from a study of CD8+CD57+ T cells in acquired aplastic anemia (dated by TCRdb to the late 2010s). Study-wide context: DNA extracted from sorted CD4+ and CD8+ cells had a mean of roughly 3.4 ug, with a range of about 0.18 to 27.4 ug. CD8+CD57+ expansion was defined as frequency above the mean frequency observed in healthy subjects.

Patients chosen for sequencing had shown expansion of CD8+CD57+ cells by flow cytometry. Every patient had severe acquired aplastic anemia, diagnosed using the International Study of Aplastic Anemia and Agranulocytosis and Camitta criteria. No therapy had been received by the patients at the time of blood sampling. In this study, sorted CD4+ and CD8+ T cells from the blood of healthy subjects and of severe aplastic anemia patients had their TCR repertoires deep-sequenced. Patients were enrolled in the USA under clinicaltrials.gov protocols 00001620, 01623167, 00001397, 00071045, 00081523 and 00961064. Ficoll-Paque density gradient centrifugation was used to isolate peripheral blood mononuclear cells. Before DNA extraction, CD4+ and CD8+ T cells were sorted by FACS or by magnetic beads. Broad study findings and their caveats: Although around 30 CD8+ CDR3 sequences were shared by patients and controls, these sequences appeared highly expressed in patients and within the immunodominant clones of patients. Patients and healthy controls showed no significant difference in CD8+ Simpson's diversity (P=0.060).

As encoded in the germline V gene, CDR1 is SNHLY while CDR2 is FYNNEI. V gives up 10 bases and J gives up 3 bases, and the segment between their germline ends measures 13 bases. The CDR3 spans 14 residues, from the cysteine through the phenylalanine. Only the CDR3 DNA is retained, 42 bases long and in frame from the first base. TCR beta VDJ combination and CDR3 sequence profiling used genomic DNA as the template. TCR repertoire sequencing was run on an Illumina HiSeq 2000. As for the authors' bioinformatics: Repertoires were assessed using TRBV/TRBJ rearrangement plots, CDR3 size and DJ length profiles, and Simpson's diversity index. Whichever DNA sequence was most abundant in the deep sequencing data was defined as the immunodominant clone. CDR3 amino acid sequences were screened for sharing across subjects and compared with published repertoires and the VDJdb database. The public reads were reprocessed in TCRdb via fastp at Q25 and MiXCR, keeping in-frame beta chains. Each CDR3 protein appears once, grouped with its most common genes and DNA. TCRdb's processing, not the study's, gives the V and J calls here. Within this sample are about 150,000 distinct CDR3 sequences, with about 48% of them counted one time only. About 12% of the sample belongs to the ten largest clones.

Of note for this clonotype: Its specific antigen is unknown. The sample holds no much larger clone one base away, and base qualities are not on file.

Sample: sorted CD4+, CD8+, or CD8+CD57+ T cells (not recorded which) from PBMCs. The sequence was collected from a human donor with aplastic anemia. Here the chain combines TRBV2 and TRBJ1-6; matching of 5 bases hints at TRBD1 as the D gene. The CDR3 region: CAIAGGDYNSPLHF. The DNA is TGTGCCATCGCTGGGGGGGACTATAATTCACCCCTCCACTTT.